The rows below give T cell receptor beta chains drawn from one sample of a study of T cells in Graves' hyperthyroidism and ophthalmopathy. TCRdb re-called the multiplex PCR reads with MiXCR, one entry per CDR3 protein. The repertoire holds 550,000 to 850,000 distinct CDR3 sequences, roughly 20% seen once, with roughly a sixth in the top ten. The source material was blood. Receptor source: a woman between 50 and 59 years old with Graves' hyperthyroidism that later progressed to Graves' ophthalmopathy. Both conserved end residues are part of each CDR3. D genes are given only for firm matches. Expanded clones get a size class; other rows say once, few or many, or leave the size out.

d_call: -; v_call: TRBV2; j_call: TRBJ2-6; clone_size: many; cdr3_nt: TGTGCCAGCAGTGATGATTTTGCTTCAGGGGCCAACGTCCTGACTTTC; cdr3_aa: CASSDDFASGANVLTF
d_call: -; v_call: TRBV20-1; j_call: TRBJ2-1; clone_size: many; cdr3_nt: TGCAGTGCTAGAGATAGTACAGGCGCCTCCTACAATGAGCAGTTCTTC; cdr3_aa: CSARDSTGASYNEQFF
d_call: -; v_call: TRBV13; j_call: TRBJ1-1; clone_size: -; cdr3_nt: TGTGCCAGCAGCTTGGACGGCTATAATACTGAAGCTTTCTTT; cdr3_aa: CASSLDGYNTEAFF
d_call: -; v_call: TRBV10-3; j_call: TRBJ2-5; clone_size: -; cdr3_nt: TGTGCCATCAGTGCCACCACGGGACTCAACAAAGAGACCCAGTACTTC; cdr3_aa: CAISATTGLNKETQYF
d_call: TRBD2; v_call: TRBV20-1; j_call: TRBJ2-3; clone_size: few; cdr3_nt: TGCAGTGCTAGAGATTGGCGGGGGGCGTCGGATACGCAGTATTTT; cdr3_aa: CSARDWRGASDTQYF
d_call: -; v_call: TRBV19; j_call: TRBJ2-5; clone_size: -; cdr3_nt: TGTGCCAGTAGTATTAACAGCGCTCTCGAGACCCAGTACTTC; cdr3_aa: CASSINSALETQYF
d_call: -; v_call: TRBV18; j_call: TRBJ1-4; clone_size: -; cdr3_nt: TGTGCCAGCTCACTCTGGGGAACCGAGGGTAATGAAAAACTGTTTTTT; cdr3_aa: CASSLWGTEGNEKLFF
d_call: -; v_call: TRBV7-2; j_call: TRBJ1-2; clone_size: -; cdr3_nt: TGTGCCAGCAGCTTACAAAGCAGAGACGATGGCTACACCTTC; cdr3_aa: CASSLQSRDDGYTF
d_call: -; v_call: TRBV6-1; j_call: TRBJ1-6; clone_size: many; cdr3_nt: TGTGCCAGCACCTGGACAGTTGGCAATTCACCCCTCCACTTT; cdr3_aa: CASTWTVGNSPLHF
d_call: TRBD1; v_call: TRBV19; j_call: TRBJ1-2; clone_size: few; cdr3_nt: TGTGCCAGTAGTGCAACCCGTGGGACAGGCGGCTATGGCTACACCTTC; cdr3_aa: CASSATRGTGGYGYTF
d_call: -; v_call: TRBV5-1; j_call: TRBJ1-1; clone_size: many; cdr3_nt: TGTGCCAGCAGCTTAGAGCCGGGAATGAACACTGAAGCTTTCTTT; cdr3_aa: CASSLEPGMNTEAFF
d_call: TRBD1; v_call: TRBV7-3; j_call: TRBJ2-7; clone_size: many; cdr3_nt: TGTGCCAGCAGCTTATTGGGACAGGGGGCCGACGAGCAGTACTTC; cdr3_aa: CASSLLGQGADEQYF
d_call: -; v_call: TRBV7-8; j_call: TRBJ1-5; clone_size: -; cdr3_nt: TGTGCCAGCAGCTTGGGTCGGGGAGGGGGGGGTAGTCAGCCCCAGCATTTT; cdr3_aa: CASSLGRGGGGSQPQHF
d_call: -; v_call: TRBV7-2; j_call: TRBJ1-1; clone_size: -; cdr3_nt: TGTGCCAGCAGCCCCACCGGGGTTGGAGCTTTCTTT; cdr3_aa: CASSPTGVGAFF
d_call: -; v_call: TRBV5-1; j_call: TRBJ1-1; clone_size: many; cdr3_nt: TGCGCCAGCAGCTTGGTCCGGGACTCCCAGGGAGCCACTGAAGCTTTCTTT; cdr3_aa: CASSLVRDSQGATEAFF
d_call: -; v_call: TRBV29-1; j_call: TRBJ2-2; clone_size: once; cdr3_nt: TGCAGCGTCGCCCAACAGTACACCGGGGAGCTGTTTTTT; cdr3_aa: CSVAQQYTGELFF
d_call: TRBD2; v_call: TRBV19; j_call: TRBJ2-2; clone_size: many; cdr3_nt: TGTGCCAGCGAACTAGCGGGGGACACCGGGGAGCTGTTTTTT; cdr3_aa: CASELAGDTGELFF
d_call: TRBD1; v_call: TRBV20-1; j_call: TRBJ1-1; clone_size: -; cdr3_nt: TGCAGTGCTAGGGTACTAAACAGGGGAGGGAACACTGAAGCTTTCTTT; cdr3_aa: CSARVLNRGGNTEAFF
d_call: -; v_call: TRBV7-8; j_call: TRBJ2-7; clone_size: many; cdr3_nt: TGTGCCAGCAGCTTAGACCAGGGCTACGAGCAGTACTTC; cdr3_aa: CASSLDQGYEQYF
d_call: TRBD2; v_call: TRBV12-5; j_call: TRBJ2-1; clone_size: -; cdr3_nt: TGTGCTAGTGGTTTGGCGGCTAGCGGGGGGATATACAATGAGCAGTTCTTC; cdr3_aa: CASGLAASGGIYNEQFF
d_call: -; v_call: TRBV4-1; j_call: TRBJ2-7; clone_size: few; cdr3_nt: TGCGCCAGCAGCCAGGGGATAGCGGCGCGGGCTTACGAGCAGTACTTC; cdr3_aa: CASSQGIAARAYEQYF
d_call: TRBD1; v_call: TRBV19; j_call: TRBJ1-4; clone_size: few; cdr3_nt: TGTGCCAGTAGTACGGGGGACAGCACGACTCAAAAACTGTTTTTT; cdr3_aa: CASSTGDSTTQKLFF